The source of this T cell receptor (beta chain) is a study of T cell changes during pregnancy in multiple sclerosis. The method was immunoSEQ multiplex PCR; TCRdb's version includes in-frame clones alone and lacks a portion of them. Of around 110,000 clones in the sample, 80% to 95% were seen once. The CDR3 consists of 14 residues. V was shortened by 6 bases and J by 2 bases, with 11 bases between the two germline ends. Germline lookup yields CDR1 LNHNV and CDR2 YYDKDF (reference sequence). The sequenced sample was peripheral blood, obtained after pregnancy. The rearrangement links TRBV15 to TRBJ2-1; tentatively, D is TRBD2 (6 bases). The TCR comes from a female donor with multiple sclerosis, enrolled in a pregnancy study. CDR3 in amino acids: CATSGTPTYNEQFF. The CDR3 region has the DNA TGTGCCACCAGTGGGACTCCGACCTACAATGAGCAGTTCTTC. Combining the CDR3 with reference TRBV15 and TRBJ2-1 gives the whole variable domain DAMVIQNPRYQVTQFGKPVTLSCSQTLNHNVMYWYQQKSSQAPKLLFHYYDKDFNNEADTPDNFQSRRPNTSFCFLDIRSPGLGDTAMYLCATSGTPTYNEQFFGPGTRLTVL.